This TCR beta chain was recovered during a study of T cell responses to AZD1222 COVID-19 vaccine. From germline, CDR1 is LGHDT and CDR2 YNNKEL (reference sequence). V was cut by 4 bases and J by 5 bases, with 5 bases left in between. CDR3 size: 11 residues. Only one count was recorded for this clone. The table came from immunoSEQ multiplex PCR; TCRdb's copy has only in-frame clones and leaves some out. Among some 84,000 clones listed, 80% to 90% were seen once. The source was peripheral blood, collected on day 0 of AZD1222 vaccination. The TCR was taken from an adult in good health. This chain links TRBV3-1 (or the pseudogene TRBV3-2) with TRBJ2-5; no clear D gene. CDR3 in DNA: TGTGCCAGCAGCCCCCCGGAGACCCAGTACTTC. This gives the protein CASSPPETQYF.